The 24 T cell receptor beta chains given below trace back to one sample, sequenced in a study of blood T cell repertoires in COVID-19. Only in-frame clones appear in the TCRdb table, and some are missing; sequencing was by immunoSEQ multiplex PCR. The sample shows roughly 250,000 clones, around nine tenths of them seen only once. The sequenced sample consisted of PBMCs or T cells enriched from blood (not recorded which). Receptor source: a woman between 35 and 50 years old who had been exposed to COVID-19.

In this sample, this clone turned up once. The genes are TRBV28 and TRBJ2-1; D is ambiguous. V was pared by 5 bases and J by 6 bases, with 20 bases between. Germline CDR1 and CDR2: MDHEN and SYDVKM. This CDR3 comprises 16 residues. Here the CDR3 DNA reads TGTGCCAGCAGTCGATCCTACCGTAGAACGGGCAATGAGCAGTTCTTC. This encodes CASSRSYRRTGNEQFF.

V usage is TRBV4-1 and J usage is TRBJ2-3; 9 positions agree with TRBD2. V gave up 1 base and J gave up 3 bases; unmatched junction bases: 5. CDR1 is MGHRA and CDR2 is YSYEKL in the germline V gene. CDR3 length equals 16 residues. The CDR3 is CASSQGLAGITDTQYF. CDR3 nucleotides: TGCGCCAGCAGCCAAGGCCTAGCGGGGATAACAGATACGCAGTATTTT.

The V and J genes are TRBV10-3 and TRBJ1-5; no firm D call. The CDR3 is made up of 16 amino acids. The V and J ends lost 7 bases and 0 bases respectively, with 16 bases between them. Germline V gene data show CDR1 as ENHRY and CDR2 as SYGVKD. CDR3 sequence reads: CAIKEDGDYSNQPQHF. The CDR3 DNA is TGTGCCATCAAGGAGGACGGCGATTATAGCAATCAGCCCCAGCATTTT.

J is TRBJ2-6 and V is TRBV2, with a tentative D call TRBD1 (5 bases). The CDR3 has 16 amino acids. The germline V gene encodes CDR1 SNHLY and CDR2 FYNNEI. V lost 4 bases to trimming and J lost 2 bases, with 12 bases between them. CDR3 nucleotides: TGTGCCAGCAGTGGCCTCTCGACAGCTGGGGCCAACGTCCTGACTTTC. Residues: CASSGLSTAGANVLTF.

In its sample, this clone was seen once. The chain has TRBV7-9 and TRBJ1-1; a weak D match, TRBD1 (6 bases). V was shortened by 6 bases and J by 5 bases, with 16 bases between the two germline ends. CDR1 SEHNR and CDR2 FQNEAQ come from the germline V gene (reference sequence). The length of the CDR3 is 14 residues. The CDR3 bases are TGTGCCAGCAGTCGTGACTGGGGGCCGACTGAAGCTTTCTTT. Translated: CASSRDWGPTEAFF. The complete variable domain, with remaining parts taken from reference TRBV7-9 and TRBJ1-1, reads DTGVSQNPRHKITKRGQNVTFRCDPISEHNRLYWYRQTLGQGPEFLTYFQNEAQLEKSRLLSDRFSAERPKGSFSTLEIQRTEQGDSAMYLCASSRDWGPTEAFFGQGTRLTVV.

The V and J genes are TRBV5-5 and TRBJ1-1, with D possibly matching TRBD1 (6 bases). The CDR3 has 15 amino acids. With 0 bases removed from V and 2 bases from J, the gap between germline ends came to 11 bases. The germline CDR1 and CDR2 sequences are SGHKS and YYEKEE (reference sequence). The CDR3 nucleotides read TGTGCCAGCAGCTTGGTGGGACACCTCAACACTGAAGCTTTCTTT. Its translation is CASSLVGHLNTEAFF.

The rearrangement links TRBV3-1 (or the pseudogene TRBV3-2) to TRBJ2-3, with D perhaps TRBD2 (5 bases). The CDR3 length is 16 residues. Germline CDR1 is LGHDT and CDR2 is YNNKEL (reference sequence). The germline V and J ends were trimmed by 3 bases and 6 bases, with 19 bases remaining between them. CDR3 DNA sequence: TGTGCCAGCAGCCACCAGCGGATAAGGCGCGCGGATACGCAGTATTTT. It yields the protein CASSHQRIRRADTQYF.

The gene calls are TRBV19 and TRBJ1-1; D might be TRBD1 (5 bases). Between the trimmed V and J ends, which lost 3 bases and 10 bases, there was a span of 15 bases. CDR1 LNHDA and CDR2 SQIVND come from the germline V gene (reference sequence). The CDR3 is 13 residues long. CDR3 in amino acids: CASSMDLWGVAFF. Here the CDR3 DNA reads TGTGCCAGTAGTATGGACCTTTGGGGGGTAGCTTTCTTT.

J is TRBJ2-5 and V is TRBV7-2; 11 positions match TRBD2. V was pared by 1 base and J by 5 bases, with 12 bases of the junction left unmatched. CDR3 length: 18 residues. The V gene's germline CDR1 is SGHTA and CDR2 FQGNSA. The chain's CDR3 is CASSLGVSGRARGETQYF. The DNA of the CDR3 is TGTGCCAGCAGCTTAGGCGTTAGCGGGAGGGCCCGTGGGGAGACCCAGTACTTC.

The chain combines TRBV2 with TRBJ2-5, with D possibly being TRBD2 (5 bases). Germline values: CDR1 SNHLY, CDR2 FYNNEI. V was cut by 3 bases and J by 7 bases, with 15 bases left in between. The CDR3 is 14 amino acids. The CDR3, as DNA: TGTGCCAGCAGTGAGAGGGTGGGCCTATTGACCCAGTACTTC. This codes for CASSERVGLLTQYF. Drawing the rest from reference TRBV2 and TRBJ2-5, the complete variable domain is EPEVTQTPSHQVTQMGQEVILRCVPISNHLYFYWYRQILGQKVEFLVSFYNNEISEKSEIFDDQFSVERPDGSNFTLKIRSTKLEDSAMYFCASSERVGLLTQYFGPGTRLLVL.

The V and J genes are TRBV14 and TRBJ1-6, with 7 positions matching TRBD1. V shed 4 bases and J 7 bases; nucleotides not matched to a gene: 10. Germline loops: CDR1 SGHDN, CDR2 FVKESK. CDR3 length equals 16 residues. In nucleotides, the CDR3 is TGTGCCAGCAGCCTATACAGGGGTATCGGAAATTCACCCCTCCACTTT. This codes for CASSLYRGIGNSPLHF.

V and J are TRBV4-1 and TRBJ1-5; the D is unclear. Trimming cost V 0 bases and J 4 bases, with 7 bases left between them. The CDR3 is 14 residues long. Germline CDR1 is MGHRA and CDR2 is YSYEKL. CDR3 DNA sequence: TGCGCCAGCAGCCAAGAGGGCTTAAATCAGCCCCAGCATTTT. Its protein product is CASSQEGLNQPQHF.

The V gene is TRBV6-5, the J gene TRBJ2-7; 8 bases agree with TRBD1. V was pared by 6 bases and J by 1 base, with 8 bases of the junction left unmatched. CDR3 length: 15 amino acids. The germline gives CDR1 MNHEY, CDR2 SVGAGI. The CDR3 sequence: CASRRDRMLSYEQYV. CDR3 bases: TGTGCCAGCAGACGGGACAGGATGCTTTCCTACGAGCAGTACGTC.

The chain joins TRBV7-9 to TRBJ1-2; perhaps TRBD1 as D (5 bases). Germline loops: CDR1 SEHNR, CDR2 FQNEAQ (reference sequence). The CDR3 is 13 amino acids. The germline V and J ends were trimmed by 5 bases and 4 bases, with 11 bases remaining between them. Written as DNA, the CDR3 is TGTGCCAGCAGCATGGGACTGACCTATGGCTACACCTTC. Translating gives CASSMGLTYGYTF.

This chain uses TRBV28 with TRBJ1-4; D unclear. From germline, CDR1 is MDHEN and CDR2 SYDVKM. The CDR3 has 14 residues. The V end lost 2 bases, the J end lost 8 bases, and 12 bases lay between the germline ends. The CDR3 DNA is TGTGCCAGCAGTTTACAGGTCCGGGGAGAAAAACTGTTTTTT. It codes for CASSLQVRGEKLFF.

The rearrangement links TRBV27 to TRBJ1-5; D unresolved. V was clipped by 4 bases and J by 2 bases, with 15 bases between them. This CDR3 region has 16 residues. Germline V gene lookup returns CDR1 MNHEY and CDR2 SMNVEV (reference sequence). The CDR3 loop reads CASSSGRTYGNQPQHF. CDR3 bases: TGTGCCAGCAGTTCCGGTCGTACTTATGGCAATCAGCCCCAGCATTTT.

With regard to this clone: Mismatch with germline at one junction end may stem from a read error. This chain links TRBV5-1 with TRBJ1-2, with 7 bases identical to TRBD1. This CDR3 region has 14 residues. Germline assignment: CDR1 SGHRS and CDR2 YFSETQ. The CDR3 is CASSSLGQSYGYTF. The CDR3 DNA follows: TGTGCCAGCAGCTCGCTGGGACAGTCCTATGGCTACACCTTC.

This chain connects TRBV2 to TRBJ1-5; 7 bases are shared with TRBD1. J lost 7 bases, V lost 4 bases, and 16 bases had no gene match. This CDR3 is 17 amino acids long. Germline CDR1 is SNHLY and CDR2 is FYNNEI. CDR3 sequence reads: CASSGGYPRGAMQPQHF. The DNA of the CDR3 is TGTGCCAGCAGTGGGGGCTACCCCAGGGGGGCAATGCAGCCCCAGCATTTT.

The gene calls are TRBV27 and TRBJ2-3, with 9 bases identical to TRBD2. CDR1 and CDR2 (germline): MNHEY, SMNVEV (reference sequence). V lost 2 bases and J lost 2; bases outside the gene matches: 8. This CDR3 is built from 17 residues. Written as DNA, the CDR3 is TGTGCCAGCAGTTTAGAAGGCGGGAGGGCCCTCACAGATACGCAGTATTTT. Residues: CASSLEGGRALTDTQYF.

This clone appeared once. The gene calls are TRBV5-1 and TRBJ2-5; D is perhaps TRBD2 (5 bases). CDR3 length: 15 amino acids. Trimming pared 1 base from V and 7 bases from J, leaving 17 bases between. The germline CDR1 and CDR2 sequences are SGHRS and YFSETQ. CDR3 coding DNA: TGCGCCAGCAGCTTGCAGACCGGGTTCGAGGGGACCCAGTACTTC. This codes for CASSLQTGFEGTQYF.

The chain employs TRBV29-1 and TRBJ2-2; D gene ambiguous. Germline V gives CDR1 SQVTM, CDR2 ANQGSEA. There are 12 residues in the CDR3. Trimming removed 7 bases at V and 1 base at J, with 7 bases between. The CDR3 spells CSGSQNTGELFF. CDR3 DNA sequence: TGCAGCGGCTCACAGAACACCGGGGAGCTGTTTTTT.

In this sample, this clone turned up a few times. The chain links TRBV3-1 (or the pseudogene TRBV3-2) to TRBJ2-2, with D perhaps TRBD2 (5 bases). The CDR3 has 17 residues. The germline gives CDR1 LGHDT, CDR2 YNNKEL (reference sequence). V dropped 0 bases and J dropped 5 bases, with 16 bases sitting between them. The CDR3 DNA reads as TGTGCCAGCAGCCAAGATGAGGGCGACCTGAGTACCGGGGAGCTGTTTTTT. This codes for CASSQDEGDLSTGELFF.

The chain recombines TRBV7-9 with TRBJ2-7; TRBD1 is a possible D gene (6 bases). The germline CDR1 and CDR2 sequences are SEHNR and FQNEAQ (reference sequence). V was shortened by 5 bases and J by 2 bases, with 13 bases between the two germline ends. The CDR3 sequence is 14 residues long. The CDR3, as DNA: TGTGCCAGCAGCCAGACACAGGGACCCTACGAGCAGTACTTC. Translating gives CASSQTQGPYEQYF.

V and J are TRBV3-1 (or the pseudogene TRBV3-2) and TRBJ2-7; TRBD2 aligns across 10 bases. Looked up from germline, CDR1 is LGHDT and CDR2 is YNNKEL (reference sequence). This CDR3 spans 15 amino acids. The CDR3 DNA reads as TGTGCCAGCAACGGCGCCGAGGGACTAGCGTACGATCAGTACGTC. Encoded protein: CASNGAEGLAYDQYV.